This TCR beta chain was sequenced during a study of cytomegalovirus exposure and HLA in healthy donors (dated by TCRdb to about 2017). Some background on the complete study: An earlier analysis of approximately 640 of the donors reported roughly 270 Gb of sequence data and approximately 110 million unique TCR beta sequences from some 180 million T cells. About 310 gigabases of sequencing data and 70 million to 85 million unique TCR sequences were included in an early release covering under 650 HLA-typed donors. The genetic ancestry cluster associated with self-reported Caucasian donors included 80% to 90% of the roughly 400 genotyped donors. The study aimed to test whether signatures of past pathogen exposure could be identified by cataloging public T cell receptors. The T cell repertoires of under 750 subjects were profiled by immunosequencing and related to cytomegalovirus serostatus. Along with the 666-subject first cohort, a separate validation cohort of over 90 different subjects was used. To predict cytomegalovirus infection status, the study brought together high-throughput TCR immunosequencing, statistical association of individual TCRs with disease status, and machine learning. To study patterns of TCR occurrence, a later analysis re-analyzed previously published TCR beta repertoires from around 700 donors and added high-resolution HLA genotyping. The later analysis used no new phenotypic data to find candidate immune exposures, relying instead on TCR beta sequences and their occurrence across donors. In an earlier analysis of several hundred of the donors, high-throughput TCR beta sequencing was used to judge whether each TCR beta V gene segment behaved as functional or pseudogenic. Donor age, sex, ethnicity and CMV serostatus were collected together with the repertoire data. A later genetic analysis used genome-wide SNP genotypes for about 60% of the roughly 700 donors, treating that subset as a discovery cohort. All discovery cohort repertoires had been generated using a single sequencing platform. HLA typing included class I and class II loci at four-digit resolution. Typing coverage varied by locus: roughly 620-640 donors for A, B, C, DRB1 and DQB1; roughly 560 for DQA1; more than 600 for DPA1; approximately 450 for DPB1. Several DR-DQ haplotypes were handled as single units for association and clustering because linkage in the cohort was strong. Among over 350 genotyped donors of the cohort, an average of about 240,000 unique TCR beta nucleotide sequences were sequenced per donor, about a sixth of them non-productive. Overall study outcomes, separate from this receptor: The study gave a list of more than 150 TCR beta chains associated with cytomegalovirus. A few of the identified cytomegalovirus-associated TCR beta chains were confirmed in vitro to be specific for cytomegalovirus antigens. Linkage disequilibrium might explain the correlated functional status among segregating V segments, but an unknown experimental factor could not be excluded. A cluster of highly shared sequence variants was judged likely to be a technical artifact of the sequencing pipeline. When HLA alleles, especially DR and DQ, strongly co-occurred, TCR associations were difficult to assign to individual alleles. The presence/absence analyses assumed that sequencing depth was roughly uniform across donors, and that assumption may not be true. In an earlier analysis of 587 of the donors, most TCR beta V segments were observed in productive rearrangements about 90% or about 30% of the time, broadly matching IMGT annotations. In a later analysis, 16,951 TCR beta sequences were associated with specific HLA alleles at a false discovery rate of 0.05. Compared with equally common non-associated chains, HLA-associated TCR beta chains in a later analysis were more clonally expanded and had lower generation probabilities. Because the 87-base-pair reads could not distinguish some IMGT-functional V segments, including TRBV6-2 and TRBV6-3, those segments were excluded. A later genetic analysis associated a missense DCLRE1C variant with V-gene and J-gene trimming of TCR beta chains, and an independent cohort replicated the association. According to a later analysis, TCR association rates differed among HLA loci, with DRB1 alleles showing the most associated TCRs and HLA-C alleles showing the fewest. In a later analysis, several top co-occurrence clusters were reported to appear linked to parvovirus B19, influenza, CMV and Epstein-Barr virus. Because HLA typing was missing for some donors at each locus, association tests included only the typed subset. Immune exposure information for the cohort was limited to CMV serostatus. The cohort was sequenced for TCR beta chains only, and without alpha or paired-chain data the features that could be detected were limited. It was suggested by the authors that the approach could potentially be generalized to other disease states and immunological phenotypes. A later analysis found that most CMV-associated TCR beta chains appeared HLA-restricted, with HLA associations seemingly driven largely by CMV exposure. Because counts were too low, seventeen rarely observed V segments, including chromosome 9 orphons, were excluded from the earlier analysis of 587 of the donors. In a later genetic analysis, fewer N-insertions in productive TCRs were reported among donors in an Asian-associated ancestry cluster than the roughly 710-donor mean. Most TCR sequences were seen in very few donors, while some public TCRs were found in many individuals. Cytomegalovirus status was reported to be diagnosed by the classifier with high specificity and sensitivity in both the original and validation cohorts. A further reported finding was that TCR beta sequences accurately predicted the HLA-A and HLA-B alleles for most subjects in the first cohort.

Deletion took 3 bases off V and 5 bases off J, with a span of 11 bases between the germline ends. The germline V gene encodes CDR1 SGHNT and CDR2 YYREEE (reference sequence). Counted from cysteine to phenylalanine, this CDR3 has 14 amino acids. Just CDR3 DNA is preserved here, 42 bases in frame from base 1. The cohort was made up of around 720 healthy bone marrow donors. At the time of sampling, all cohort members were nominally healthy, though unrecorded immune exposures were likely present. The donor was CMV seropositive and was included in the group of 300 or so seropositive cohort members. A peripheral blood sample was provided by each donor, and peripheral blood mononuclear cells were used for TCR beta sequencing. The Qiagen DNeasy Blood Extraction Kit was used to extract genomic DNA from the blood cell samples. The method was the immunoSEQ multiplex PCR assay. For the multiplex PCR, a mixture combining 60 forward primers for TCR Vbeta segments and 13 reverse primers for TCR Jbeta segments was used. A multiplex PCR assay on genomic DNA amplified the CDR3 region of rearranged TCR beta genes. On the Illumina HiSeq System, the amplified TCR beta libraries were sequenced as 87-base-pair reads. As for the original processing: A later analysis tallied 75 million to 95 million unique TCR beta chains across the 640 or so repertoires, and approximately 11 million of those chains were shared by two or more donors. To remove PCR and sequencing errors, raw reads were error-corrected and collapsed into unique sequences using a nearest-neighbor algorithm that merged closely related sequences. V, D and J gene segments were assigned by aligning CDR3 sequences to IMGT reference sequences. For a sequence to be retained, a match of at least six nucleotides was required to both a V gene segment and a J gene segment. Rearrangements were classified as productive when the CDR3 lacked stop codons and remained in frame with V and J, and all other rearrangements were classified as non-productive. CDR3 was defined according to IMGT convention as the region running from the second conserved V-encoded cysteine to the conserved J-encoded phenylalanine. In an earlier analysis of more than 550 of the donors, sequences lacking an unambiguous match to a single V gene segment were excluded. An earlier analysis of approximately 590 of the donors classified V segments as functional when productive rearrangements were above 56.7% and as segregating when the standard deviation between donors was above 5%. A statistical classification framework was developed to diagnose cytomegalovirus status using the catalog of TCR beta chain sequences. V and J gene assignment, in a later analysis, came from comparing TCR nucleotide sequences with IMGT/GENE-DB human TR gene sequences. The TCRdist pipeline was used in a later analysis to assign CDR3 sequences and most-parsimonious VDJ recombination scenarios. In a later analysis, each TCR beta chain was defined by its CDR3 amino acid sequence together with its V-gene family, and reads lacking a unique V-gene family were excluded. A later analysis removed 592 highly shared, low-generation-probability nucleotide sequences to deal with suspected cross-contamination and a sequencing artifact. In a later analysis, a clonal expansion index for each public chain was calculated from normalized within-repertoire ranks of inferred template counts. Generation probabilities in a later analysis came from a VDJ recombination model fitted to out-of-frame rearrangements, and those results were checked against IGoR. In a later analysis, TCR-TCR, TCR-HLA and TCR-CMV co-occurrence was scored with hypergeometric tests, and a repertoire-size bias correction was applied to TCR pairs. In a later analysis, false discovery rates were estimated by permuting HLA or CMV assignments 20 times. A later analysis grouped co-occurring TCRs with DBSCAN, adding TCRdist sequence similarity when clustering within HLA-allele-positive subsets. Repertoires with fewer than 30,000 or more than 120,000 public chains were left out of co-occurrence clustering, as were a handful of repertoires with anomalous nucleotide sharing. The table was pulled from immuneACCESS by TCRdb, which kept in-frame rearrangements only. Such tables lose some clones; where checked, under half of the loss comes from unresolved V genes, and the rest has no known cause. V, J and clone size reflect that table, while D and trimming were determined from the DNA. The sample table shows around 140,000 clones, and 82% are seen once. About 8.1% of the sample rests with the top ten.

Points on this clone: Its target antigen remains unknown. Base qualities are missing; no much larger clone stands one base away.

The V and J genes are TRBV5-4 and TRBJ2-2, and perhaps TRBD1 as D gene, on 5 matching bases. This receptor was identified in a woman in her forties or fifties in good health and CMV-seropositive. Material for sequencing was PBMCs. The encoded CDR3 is CASSSQAGTGELFF. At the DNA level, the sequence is TGTGCCAGCAGCTCACAGGCAGGTACCGGGGAGCTGTTTTTT.